The text below deals with one TCR beta chain. The record originates from a study of shared T cell receptors in the human thymus. Profiled with immunoSEQ multiplex PCR; TCRdb holds only in-frame clones, not every one. The sample contains hundreds of thousands of clones, around 87% of which appear only once. CDR3 length: 15 amino acids. V was shortened by 1 base and J by 0 bases, with 10 bases between the two germline ends. Germline CDR1 reads SGHDN; CDR2 reads FVKESK. This sample also belongs to another study, concerning human thymus T cells. That paper notes: Each of the donors was a healthy Finnish infant who was undergoing open corrective cardiac surgery for congenital heart defects. The source of the thymus tissue was resections taken during corrective heart surgery. Thymic repertoires overlap heavily among unrelated individuals, related research has reported.

This clonotype was sampled from a boy under two years old with a congenital heart defect. The rearrangement uses TRBV14 and TRBJ2-7; TRBD1 might be the D (6 bases). Sequences were obtained from thymocytes. As DNA, the CDR3 is TGTGCCAGCAGCCAAGGGCAGGGGAGCTCCTACGAGCAGTACTTC. As protein: CASSQGQGSSYEQYF.